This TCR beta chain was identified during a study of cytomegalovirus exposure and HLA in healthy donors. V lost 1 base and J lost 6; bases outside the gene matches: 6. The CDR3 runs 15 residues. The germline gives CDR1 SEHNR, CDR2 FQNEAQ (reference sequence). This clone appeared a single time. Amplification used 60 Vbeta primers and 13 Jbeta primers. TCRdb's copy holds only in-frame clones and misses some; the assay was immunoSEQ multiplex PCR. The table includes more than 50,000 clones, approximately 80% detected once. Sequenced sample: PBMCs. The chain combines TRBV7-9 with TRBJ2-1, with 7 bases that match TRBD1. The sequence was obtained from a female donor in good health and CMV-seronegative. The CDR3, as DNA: TGTGCCAGCAGCTTAGAACAGGGGCGGGTCAATGAGCAGTTCTTC. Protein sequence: CASSLEQGRVNEQFF.